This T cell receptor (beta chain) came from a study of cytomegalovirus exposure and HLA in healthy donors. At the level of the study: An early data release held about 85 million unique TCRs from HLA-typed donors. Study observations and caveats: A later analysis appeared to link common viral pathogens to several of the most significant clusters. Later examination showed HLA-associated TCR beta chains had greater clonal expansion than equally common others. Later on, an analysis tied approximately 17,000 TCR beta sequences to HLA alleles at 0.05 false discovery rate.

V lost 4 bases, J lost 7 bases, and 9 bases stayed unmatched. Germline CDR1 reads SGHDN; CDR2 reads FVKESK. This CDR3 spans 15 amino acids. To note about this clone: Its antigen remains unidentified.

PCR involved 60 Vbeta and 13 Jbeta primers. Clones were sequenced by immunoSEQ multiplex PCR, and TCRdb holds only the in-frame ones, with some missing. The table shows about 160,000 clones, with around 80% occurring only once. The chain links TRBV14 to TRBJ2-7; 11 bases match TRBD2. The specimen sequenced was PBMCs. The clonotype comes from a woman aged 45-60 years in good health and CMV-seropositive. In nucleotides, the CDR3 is TGTGCCAGCAGCCGAAACTTAGCGGGAGGGGGAGAGCAGTACTTC. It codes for CASSRNLAGGGEQYF.